The 25 T cell receptor beta chains below come from one sample, sequenced in a study of CD8+ T cells in alopecia areata. Reverse transcription of extracted RNA yielded cDNA, which provided the sequencing template. Assay used: immunoSEQ multiplex PCR; TCRdb lists only in-frame clones, some missing. The sample consists of 200,000 to 250,000 clones, 43% of them appearing once. Noted treatment: oral pan-JAK inhibitor, 5-10 mg twice daily. The specimen comprised CD4+ T cells sorted from blood, sampled at approximately week 36, from a patient treated with tofacitinib. All receptors derive from a human donor with alopecia areata.

The rearrangement links TRBV4-1 to TRBJ1-4; unclear D gene. V dropped 1 base and J dropped 5 bases, with 5 bases sitting between them. The length of the CDR3 is 13 residues. The germline V gene has CDR1 MGHRA and CDR2 YSYEKL. In DNA form, the CDR3 reads TGCGCCAGCAGCCAAGTTACGAATGAAAAACTGTTTTTT. Residues: CASSQVTNEKLFF.

The genes are TRBV28 and TRBJ1-4; D is perhaps TRBD1 (5 bases). V lost 6 bases and J lost 8, with 19 bases in between. CDR1 and CDR2 (germline): MDHEN, SYDVKM. The CDR3 is 15 amino acids. CDR3 in amino acids: CASRTPGLNVEKLFF. In nucleotides, the CDR3 is TGTGCCAGCAGGACACCGGGACTCAACGTCGAAAAACTGTTTTTT. Together with reference TRBV28 and TRBJ1-4, the CDR3 gives the full variable domain: DVKVTQSSRYLVKRTGEKVFLECVQDMDHENMFWYRQDPGLGLRLIYFSYDVKMKEKGDIPEGYSVSREKKERFSLILESASTNQTSMYLCASRTPGLNVEKLFFGSGTQLSVL.

There are many counts of this clone. The genes are TRBV28 and TRBJ2-3; 7 bases line up with TRBD2. In germline, CDR1 is MDHEN, CDR2 SYDVKM. The length of the CDR3 is 16 residues. V gave up 4 bases and J gave up 5 bases; unmatched junction bases: 12. The CDR3: CASSSPRASGRDTQYF. As DNA, the CDR3 is TGTGCCAGCAGTTCCCCCCGGGCTAGCGGACGAGATACGCAGTATTTT.

The chain recombines TRBV7-9 with TRBJ1-1, with D uncertain. The CDR3 spans 13 residues. V shed 5 bases and J shed 0 bases, with 7 bases lying between them. Per germline, CDR1 SEHNR and CDR2 FQNEAQ (reference sequence). In nucleotides, the CDR3 is TGTGCCAGCAGCGCCACCATGAACACTGAAGCTTTCTTT. Protein product: CASSATMNTEAFF.

The V gene is TRBV11-2, the J gene TRBJ2-7; D gene unclear. Germline CDR1 reads SGHAT; CDR2 reads FQNNGV. The CDR3 length is 12 residues. V was clipped by 5 bases and J by 6 bases, with 11 bases between them. The CDR3 loop is CASSRAVIEQYF. Written as DNA, the CDR3 is TGTGCCAGCAGCCGCGCGGTTATCGAGCAGTACTTC.

This clone was counted a single time. This chain uses TRBV6-1 with TRBJ2-3; TRBD2 matches 15 bases. Germline V lookup: CDR1 MNHNS, CDR2 SASEGT. V shed 6 bases and J 6 bases; nucleotides not matched to a gene: 1. The CDR3 contains 14 residues. The DNA of the CDR3 is TGTGCCAGCAGGGGGACTAGCGGGAGGGATACGCAGTATTTT. Translating it yields CASRGTSGRDTQYF.

The rearrangement links TRBV2 to TRBJ2-7, with 8 bases fitting TRBD2. Per the germline V gene, CDR1 is SNHLY and CDR2 is FYNNEI. Germline trimming cut 7 bases from V and 6 bases from J; bases unmatched to any gene: 5. This CDR3 spans 12 amino acids. The CDR3 coding sequence is TGTGCCAGCAAGGGACTAGTGAGCGAGCAGTACTTC. Translating it yields CASKGLVSEQYF.

V and J are TRBV29-1 and TRBJ2-3, with a possible D match to TRBD2 (7 bases). Germline CDR1 SQVTM, CDR2 ANQGSEA. The CDR3 loop spans 12 amino acids. The V and J ends lost 5 bases and 4 bases respectively, with 10 bases between them. The CDR3 is CSVWGGPDTQYF. The CDR3 region has the DNA TGCAGCGTTTGGGGGGGCCCAGATACGCAGTATTTT.

This clone was detected only a few times. The chain links TRBV30 to TRBJ1-1; D unclear. The CDR3 contains 12 residues. Germline CDR1 is GTSNPN and CDR2 is SVGIG (reference sequence). Deletions cut 5 bases from V and 3 bases from J, with 10 bases between. The CDR3 region is CAWAADDTEAFF. CDR3 DNA: TGTGCCTGGGCGGCGGACGACACTGAAGCTTTCTTT. Drawing the rest from reference TRBV30 and TRBJ1-1, the complete variable domain is SQTIHQWPATLVQPVGSPLSLECTVEGTSNPNLYWYRQAAGRGLQLLFYSVGIGQISSEVPQNLSASRPQDRQFILSSKKLLLSDSGFYLCAWAADDTEAFFGQGTRLTVV.

The chain has TRBV29-1 and TRBJ1-5; TRBD1 matches at 9 bases. The CDR3 extends over 13 amino acids. V lost 6 bases and J lost 6; bases outside the gene matches: 6. The germline V gene encodes CDR1 SQVTM and CDR2 ANQGSEA. CDR3 loop: CSVPGQGGQPQHF. The CDR3 coding sequence is TGCAGCGTCCCGGGACAGGGTGGTCAGCCCCAGCATTTT.

A few counts support this clone. V gene TRBV5-4 combines with J gene TRBJ2-7; tentatively, D is TRBD1 (6 bases). The CDR3 covers 17 residues. The V and J ends lost 0 bases and 2 bases respectively, with 18 bases between them. Germline lookup yields CDR1 SGHNT and CDR2 YYREEE (reference sequence). CDR3 residues: CASSLGGDRQGPYEQYF. For the CDR3, the DNA is TGTGCCAGCAGCTTGGGGGGAGACAGGCAGGGTCCCTACGAGCAGTACTTC.

The chain carries TRBV7-2 and TRBJ2-1; D unresolved. The CDR3 runs 12 residues. V shed 6 bases and J shed 7 bases, with 10 bases lying between them. The germline gives CDR1 SGHTA, CDR2 FQGNSA. The CDR3 spells CASSYDRNEQFF. CDR3 DNA: TGTGCCAGCAGTTATGACCGGAATGAGCAGTTCTTC.

The V gene is TRBV5-5, the J gene TRBJ1-1; D is possibly TRBD1 (6 bases). The CDR3 is 14 residues long. Per the germline V gene, CDR1 is SGHKS and CDR2 is YYEKEE (reference sequence). Trimming cost V 3 bases and J 4 bases, with 13 bases left between them. The CDR3 region has the DNA TGTGCCAGCAGCTCGCCTCAGGGGAGCACTGAAGCTTTCTTT. Its translation: CASSSPQGSTEAFF.

This clone was counted between two and nine times. The chain joins TRBV7-2 to TRBJ2-7; unclear D gene. The CDR3 is 15 amino acids. The V end was cut by 1 base, the J end by 2 bases, with 12 bases between. Per the germline V gene, CDR1 is SGHTA and CDR2 is FQGNSA. CDR3 in DNA: TGTGCCAGCAGCTTAGTCGCCAGACAAGCCTACGAGCAGTACTTC. It translates to CASSLVARQAYEQYF.

V is TRBV30 and J is TRBJ2-1, with D uncertain. Per germline, CDR1 GTSNPN and CDR2 SVGIG (reference sequence). This CDR3 is built from 13 residues. V lost 0 bases and J 5 bases, leaving 8 bases between the germline ends. The CDR3 region has the DNA TGTGCCTGGAGTGTTAACTACAACAATGAGCAGTTCTTC. This encodes CAWSVNYNNEQFF.

This chain links TRBV10-3 with TRBJ2-5, with TRBD2 matching over 14 bases. Trimming cost V 8 bases and J 1 base; bases outside gene matches: 3. Germline CDR1 ENHRY, CDR2 SYGVKD. The CDR3 contains 15 residues. CDR3 in DNA: TGTGCCATCCGGGGGACTAGCGGGGGCCAAGAGACCCAGTACTTC. Its protein product is CAIRGTSGGQETQYF.

This clone was picked up a small number of times. The V call is TRBV28, the J call TRBJ2-7, with TRBD2 identical over 12 bases. Unmatched junction bases numbered 7, after V lost 7 bases and J lost 0 bases. The CDR3 spans 16 residues. Germline V gene lookup returns CDR1 MDHEN and CDR2 SYDVKM. CDR3 DNA sequence: TGTGCCAGCACCACAAAGGGACTAGCGGGCTCCTACGAGCAGTACTTC. Its protein is CASTTKGLAGSYEQYF.

The chain recombines TRBV5-1 with TRBJ2-7; D unclear. The CDR3 spans 13 residues. V was pared by 4 bases and J by 6 bases, with 14 bases between. CDR1 and CDR2 (germline): SGHRS, YFSETQ. The DNA of the CDR3 is TGCGCCAGCAGCCCGAAACCCCAAACCGAGCAGTACTTC. Translating gives CASSPKPQTEQYF.

This clone was found a few times. This chain joins TRBV7-8 and TRBJ2-3, with 7 positions matching TRBD1. J lost 4 bases, V lost 5 bases, and 9 bases had no gene match. CDR1 is SGHVS and CDR2 is FQNEAQ in the germline V gene. This CDR3 comprises 15 residues. CDR3 sequence: CASSPWTGPADTQYF. DNA for the CDR3: TGTGCCAGCAGCCCATGGACAGGACCAGCAGATACGCAGTATTTT.

The rearrangement uses TRBV9 and TRBJ2-2, with D possibly being TRBD1 (6 bases). CDR1 and CDR2 from the germline V gene are SGDLS and YYNGEE. The V and J ends lost 6 bases and 4 bases respectively, with 16 bases between them. The CDR3 contains 15 residues. The CDR3 region has the DNA TGTGCCAGCACCGTTACAGGGCTGGGCACCGGGGAGCTGTTTTTT. Translated, it gives CASTVTGLGTGELFF.

The chain combines TRBV19 with TRBJ2-7; TRBD1 aligns across 7 bases. The germline gives CDR1 LNHDA, CDR2 SQIVND (reference sequence). V was clipped by 4 bases and J by 4 bases; unmatched bases: 7. The CDR3 is made up of 14 amino acids. The CDR3 DNA reads as TGTGCCAGTAGTACCATAACGACAGGGTACGAGCAGTACTTC. Translation: CASSTITTGYEQYF.

V gene TRBV4-1 combines with J gene TRBJ1-3, with TRBD1 as a possible D gene (5 bases). This CDR3 has 17 amino acids. Germline V CDR1 and CDR2: MGHRA, YSYEKL. Trimming shortened V by 0 bases and J by 0 bases, and 12 bases separated the two germline ends. CDR3 region: CASSQDPGRISGNTIYF. DNA for the CDR3: TGCGCCAGCAGCCAAGACCCGGGACGAATCTCTGGAAACACCATATATTTT.

The sample holds a few counts of this clone. The chain links TRBV18 to TRBJ2-7, with 8 bases matching TRBD2. This CDR3 region has 15 residues. CDR1 is KGHSH, CDR2 LQKENI, per germline. Trimming cost V 0 bases and J 3 bases; bases outside gene matches: 4. The CDR3 protein is CASSPPRGAGYEQYF. The CDR3, as DNA: TGTGCCAGCTCACCACCGCGGGGGGCGGGCTACGAGCAGTACTTC.

This clone appeared a few times. The chain combines TRBV5-5 with TRBJ1-2; no clear D. V shed 1 base and J shed 8 bases, with 12 bases lying between them. Germline-derived CDR1 and CDR2 are SGHKS and YYEKEE (reference sequence). The CDR3 is 13 amino acids. CDR3 loop: CASSLLYQSGYTF. DNA for the CDR3: TGTGCCAGCAGCTTGTTGTATCAGTCCGGCTACACCTTC.

This clone was seen only a few times. This chain uses TRBV25-1 with TRBJ2-5, with D unresolved. V lost 6 bases, J lost 5 bases, and 7 bases lay in between. This CDR3 contains 11 residues. Per the germline V gene, CDR1 is MGHDK and CDR2 is SYGVNS. The CDR3 sequence is CASSRTETQYF. DNA of the CDR3: TGTGCCAGCAGCCGCACGGAGACCCAGTACTTC.